This TCR beta chain was recorded in a study of control samples from healthy donors and cancer patients. The germline V gene has CDR1 SGHAT and CDR2 FQDESV (reference sequence). Trimming at V came to 5 bases and at J to 6 bases, leaving 9 bases not matched to a gene. The CDR3 sequence is 16 residues long. Clones were read by immunoSEQ multiplex PCR, and TCRdb kept only the in-frame ones, dropping some. Among 20,000 to 30,000 clones listed, roughly 90% were seen once. This receptor was obtained from a man in his forties or fifties with lung cancer. Specimen: PBMCs. V and J are TRBV11-1 and TRBJ2-3, with TRBD2 matching 12 bases. The CDR3 nucleotides are TGTGCCAGCAGCCCCCCCGGACTAGCGGGGAGGGATACGCAGTATTTT. Encoded protein: CASSPPGLAGRDTQYF.